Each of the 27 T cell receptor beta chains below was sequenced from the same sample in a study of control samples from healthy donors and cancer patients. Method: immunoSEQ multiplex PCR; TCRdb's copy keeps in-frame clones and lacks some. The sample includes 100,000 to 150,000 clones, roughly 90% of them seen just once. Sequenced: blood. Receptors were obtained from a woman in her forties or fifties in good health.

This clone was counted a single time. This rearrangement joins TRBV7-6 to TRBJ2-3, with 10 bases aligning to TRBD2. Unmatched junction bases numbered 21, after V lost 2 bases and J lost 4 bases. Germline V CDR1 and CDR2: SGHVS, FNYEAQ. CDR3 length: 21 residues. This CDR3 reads CASSLLPTSGGAGGRADTQYF. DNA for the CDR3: TGTGCCAGCAGCTTACTTCCCACCAGCGGGGGGGCCGGTGGGAGAGCAGATACGCAGTATTTT.

As DNA, the CDR3 is TGTGCCAGCAGCGCCTTAGGAGGGTATGCCTCTGGAAACACCATATATTTT. This gives the protein CASSALGGYASGNTIYF. The chain is built from TRBV13 and TRBJ1-3; D is uncertain. This CDR3 is 17 amino acids long. Germline V CDR1 and CDR2: PRHDT, FYEKMQ (reference sequence). Trimming pared 5 bases from V and 0 bases from J, leaving 17 bases between. Full variable domain (remainder filled in from reference TRBV13 and TRBJ1-3): AAGVIQSPRHLIKEKRETATLKCYPIPRHDTVYWYQQGPGQDPQFLISFYEKMQSDKGSIPDRFSAQQFSDYHSELNMSSLELGDSALYFCASSALGGYASGNTIYFGEGSWLTVV.

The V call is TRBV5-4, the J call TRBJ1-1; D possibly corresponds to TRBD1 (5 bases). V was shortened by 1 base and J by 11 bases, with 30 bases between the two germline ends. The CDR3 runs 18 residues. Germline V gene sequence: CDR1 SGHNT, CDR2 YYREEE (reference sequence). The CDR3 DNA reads TGTGCCAGCAGCTTGATCGGTATGCGCCGGGACGGGAGGTTTAAGGCTTTCTTT. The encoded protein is CASSLIGMRRDGRFKAFF.

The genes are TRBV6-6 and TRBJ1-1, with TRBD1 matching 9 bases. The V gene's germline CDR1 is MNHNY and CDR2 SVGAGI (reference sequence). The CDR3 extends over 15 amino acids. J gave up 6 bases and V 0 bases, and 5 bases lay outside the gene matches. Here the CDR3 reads CASSYSDRGPPEAFF. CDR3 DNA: TGTGCCAGCAGTTACTCGGACAGGGGTCCCCCTGAAGCTTTCTTT.

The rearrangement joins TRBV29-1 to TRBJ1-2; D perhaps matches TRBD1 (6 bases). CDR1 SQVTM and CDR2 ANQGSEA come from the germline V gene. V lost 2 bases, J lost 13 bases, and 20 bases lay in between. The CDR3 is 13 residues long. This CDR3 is CSVEQGRGVVGTF. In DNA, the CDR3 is TGCAGCGTTGAACAGGGTAGGGGGGTTGTCGGCACCTTC.

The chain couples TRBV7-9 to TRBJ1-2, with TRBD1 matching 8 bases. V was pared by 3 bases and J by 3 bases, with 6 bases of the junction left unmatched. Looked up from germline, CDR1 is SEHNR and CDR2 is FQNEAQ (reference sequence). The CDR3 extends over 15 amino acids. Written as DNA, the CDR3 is TGTGCCAGCAGCTTTGGACCAGGGGGCTACTATGGCTACACCTTC. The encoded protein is CASSFGPGGYYGYTF.

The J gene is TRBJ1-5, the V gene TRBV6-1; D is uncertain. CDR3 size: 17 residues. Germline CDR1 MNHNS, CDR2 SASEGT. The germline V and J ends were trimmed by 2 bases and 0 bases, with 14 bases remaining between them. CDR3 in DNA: TGTGCCAGCAGTGAAAGTGTGGGCGCTTTTAGCAATCAGCCCCAGCATTTT. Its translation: CASSESVGAFSNQPQHF.

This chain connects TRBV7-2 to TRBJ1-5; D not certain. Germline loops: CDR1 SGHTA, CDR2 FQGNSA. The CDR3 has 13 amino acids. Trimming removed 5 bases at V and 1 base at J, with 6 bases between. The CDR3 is CASSPDSNQPQHF. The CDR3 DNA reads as TGTGCCAGCAGCCCGGACAGCAATCAGCCCCAGCATTTT.

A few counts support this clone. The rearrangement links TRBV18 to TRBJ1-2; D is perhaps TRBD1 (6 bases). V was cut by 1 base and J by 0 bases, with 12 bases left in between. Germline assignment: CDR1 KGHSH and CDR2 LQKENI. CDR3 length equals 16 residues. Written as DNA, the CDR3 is TGTGCCAGCTCACCACTATCAGGGGAATCTAACTATGGCTACACCTTC. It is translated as CASSPLSGESNYGYTF.

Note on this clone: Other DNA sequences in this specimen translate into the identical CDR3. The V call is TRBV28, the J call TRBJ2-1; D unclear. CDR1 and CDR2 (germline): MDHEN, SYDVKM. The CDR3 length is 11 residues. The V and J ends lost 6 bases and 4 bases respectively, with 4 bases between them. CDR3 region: CASRGYNEQFF. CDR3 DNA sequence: TGTGCCAGCAGGGGTTACAATGAGCAGTTCTTC.

The CDR3 bases are TGTGCCATCAGTGATGCTCCGCCGGGCGAGCAGTACTTC. Amino acids: CAISDAPPGEQYF. The chain is built from TRBV10-3 and TRBJ2-7; D is undetermined. The CDR3 consists of 13 residues. Germline CDR1 reads ENHRY; CDR2 reads SYGVKD. Trimming left V 3 bases short and J 6 bases short, with 12 bases between.

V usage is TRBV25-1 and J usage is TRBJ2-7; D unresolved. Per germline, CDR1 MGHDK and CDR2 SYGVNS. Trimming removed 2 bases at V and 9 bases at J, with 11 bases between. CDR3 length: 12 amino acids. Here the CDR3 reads CASSEGRVGQYF. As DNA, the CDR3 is TGTGCCAGCAGTGAAGGCCGCGTAGGGCAGTACTTC.

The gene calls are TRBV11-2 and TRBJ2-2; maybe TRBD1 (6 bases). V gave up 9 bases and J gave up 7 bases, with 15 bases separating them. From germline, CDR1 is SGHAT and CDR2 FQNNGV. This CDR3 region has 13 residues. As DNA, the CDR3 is TGTGCCAGTAACAGGGCTCCCAGCGGGGAGCTGTTTTTT. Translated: CASNRAPSGELFF. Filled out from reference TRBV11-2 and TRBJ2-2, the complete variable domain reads EAGVAQSPRYKIIEKRQSVAFWCNPISGHATLYWYQQILGQGPKLLIQFQNNGVVDDSQLPKDRFSAERLKGVDSTLKIQPAKLEDSAVYLCASNRAPSGELFFGEGSRLTVL.

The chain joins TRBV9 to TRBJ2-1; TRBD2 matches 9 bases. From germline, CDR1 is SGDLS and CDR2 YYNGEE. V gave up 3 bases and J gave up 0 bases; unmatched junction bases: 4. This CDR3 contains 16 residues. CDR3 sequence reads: CASSALAGSSYNEQFF. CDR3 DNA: TGTGCCAGCAGCGCCCTAGCGGGGAGCTCCTACAATGAGCAGTTCTTC.

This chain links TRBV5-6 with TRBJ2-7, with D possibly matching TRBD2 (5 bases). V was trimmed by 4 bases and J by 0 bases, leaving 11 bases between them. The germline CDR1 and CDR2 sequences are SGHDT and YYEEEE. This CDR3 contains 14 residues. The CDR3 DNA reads TGTGCCAGCAGCGGGGAGACGGTCTCCTACGAGCAGTACTTC. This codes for CASSGETVSYEQYF.

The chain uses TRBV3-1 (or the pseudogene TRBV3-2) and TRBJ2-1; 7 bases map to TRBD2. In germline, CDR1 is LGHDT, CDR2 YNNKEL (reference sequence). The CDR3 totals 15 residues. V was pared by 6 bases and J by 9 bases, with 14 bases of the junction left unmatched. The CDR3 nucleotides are TGTGCCAGCAGTCCATCCTGGACTAGAAAGGCTGAGCAGTTCTTC. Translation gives CASSPSWTRKAEQFF.

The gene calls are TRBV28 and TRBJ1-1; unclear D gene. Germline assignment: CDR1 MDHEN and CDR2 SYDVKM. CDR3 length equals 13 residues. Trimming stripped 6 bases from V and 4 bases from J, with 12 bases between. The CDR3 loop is CASSPSDRTEAFF. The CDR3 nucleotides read TGTGCCAGCAGCCCATCGGACCGCACTGAAGCTTTCTTT.

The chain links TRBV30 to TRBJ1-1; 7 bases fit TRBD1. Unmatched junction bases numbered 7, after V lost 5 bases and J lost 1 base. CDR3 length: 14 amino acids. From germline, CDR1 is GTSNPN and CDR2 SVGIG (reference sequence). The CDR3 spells CAWRPGQKNTEAFF. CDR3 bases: TGTGCCTGGCGACCGGGACAGAAGAACACTGAAGCTTTCTTT.

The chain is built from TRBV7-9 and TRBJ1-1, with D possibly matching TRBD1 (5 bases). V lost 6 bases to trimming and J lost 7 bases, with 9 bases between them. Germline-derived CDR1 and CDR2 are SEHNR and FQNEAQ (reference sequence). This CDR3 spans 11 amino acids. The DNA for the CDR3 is TGTGCCAGCAGGAGGGGAGTTGAAGCTTTCTTT. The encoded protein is CASRRGVEAFF. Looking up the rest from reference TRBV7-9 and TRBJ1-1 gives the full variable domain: DTGVSQNPRHKITKRGQNVTFRCDPISEHNRLYWYRQTLGQGPEFLTYFQNEAQLEKSRLLSDRFSAERPKGSFSTLEIQRTEQGDSAMYLCASRRGVEAFFGQGTRLTVV.

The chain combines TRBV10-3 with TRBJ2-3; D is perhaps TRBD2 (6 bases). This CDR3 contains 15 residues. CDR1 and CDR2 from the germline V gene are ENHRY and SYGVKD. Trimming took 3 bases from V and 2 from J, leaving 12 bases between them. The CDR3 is CAISDGGVLTDTQYF. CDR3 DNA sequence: TGTGCCATCAGTGACGGCGGGGTCCTCACAGATACGCAGTATTTT.

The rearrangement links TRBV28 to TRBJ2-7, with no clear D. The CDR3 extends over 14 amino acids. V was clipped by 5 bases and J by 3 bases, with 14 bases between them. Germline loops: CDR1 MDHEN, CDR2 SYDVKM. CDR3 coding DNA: TGTGCCAGCAGTCCACCGGGTGAGCTCTACGAGCAGTACTTC. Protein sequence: CASSPPGELYEQYF.

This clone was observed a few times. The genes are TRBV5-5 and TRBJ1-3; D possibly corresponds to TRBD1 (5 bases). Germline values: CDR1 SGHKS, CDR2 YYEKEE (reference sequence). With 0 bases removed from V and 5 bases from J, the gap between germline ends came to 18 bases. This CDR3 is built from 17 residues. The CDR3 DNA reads TGTGCCAGCAGCTTGGGACTCTTAACGGGGGATAGAAACACCATATATTTT. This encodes CASSLGLLTGDRNTIYF.

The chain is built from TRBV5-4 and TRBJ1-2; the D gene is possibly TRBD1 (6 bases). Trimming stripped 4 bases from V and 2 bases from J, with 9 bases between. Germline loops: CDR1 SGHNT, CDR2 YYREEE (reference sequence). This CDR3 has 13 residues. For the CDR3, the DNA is TGTGCCAGCAGCGTAACAGGGAACTATGGCTACACCTTC. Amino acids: CASSVTGNYGYTF.

DNA for the CDR3: TGCGCCAGCAGCTCCTCCGGGACAGTCTCCTACGAGCAGTACTTC. As protein: CASSSSGTVSYEQYF. The V and J genes are TRBV5-1 and TRBJ2-7; 7 positions agree with TRBD1. The CDR3 runs to 15 residues. The V gene end was trimmed by 3 bases and the J gene end by 0 bases; junction bases not matched to a gene: 6. Germline CDR1 and CDR2: SGHRS and YFSETQ.

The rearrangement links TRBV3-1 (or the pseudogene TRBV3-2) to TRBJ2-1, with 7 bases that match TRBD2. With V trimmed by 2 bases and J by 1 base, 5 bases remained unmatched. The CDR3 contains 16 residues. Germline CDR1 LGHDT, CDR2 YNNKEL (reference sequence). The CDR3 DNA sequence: TGTGCCAGCAGCCAACGGGACTACGATTCCTACAATGAGCAGTTCTTC. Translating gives CASSQRDYDSYNEQFF.

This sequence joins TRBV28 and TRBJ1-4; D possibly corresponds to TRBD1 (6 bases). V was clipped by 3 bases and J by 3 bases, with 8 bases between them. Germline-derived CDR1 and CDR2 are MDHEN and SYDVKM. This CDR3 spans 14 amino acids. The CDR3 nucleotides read TGTGCCAGCAGTTTGGGGGCGGCTAATGAAAAACTGTTTTTT. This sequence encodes CASSLGAANEKLFF.

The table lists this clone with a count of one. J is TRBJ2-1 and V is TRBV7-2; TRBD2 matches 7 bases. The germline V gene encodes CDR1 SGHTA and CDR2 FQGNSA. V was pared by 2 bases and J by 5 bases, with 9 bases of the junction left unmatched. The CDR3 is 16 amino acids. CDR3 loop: CASSLIGGGKDNEQFF. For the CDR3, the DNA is TGTGCCAGCAGCTTAATCGGCGGGGGAAAAGACAATGAGCAGTTCTTC.